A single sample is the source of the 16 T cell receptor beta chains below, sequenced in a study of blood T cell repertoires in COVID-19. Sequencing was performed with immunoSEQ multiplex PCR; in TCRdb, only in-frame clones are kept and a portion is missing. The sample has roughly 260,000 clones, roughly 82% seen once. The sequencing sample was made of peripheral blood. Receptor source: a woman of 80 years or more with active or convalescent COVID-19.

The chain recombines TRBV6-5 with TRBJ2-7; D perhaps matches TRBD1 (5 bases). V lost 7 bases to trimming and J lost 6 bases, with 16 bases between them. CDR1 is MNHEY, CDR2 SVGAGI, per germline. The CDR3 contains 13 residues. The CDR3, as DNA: TGTGCCAGCAACCAGGGCCACTCTGGCGAGCAGTACTTC. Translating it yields CASNQGHSGEQYF.

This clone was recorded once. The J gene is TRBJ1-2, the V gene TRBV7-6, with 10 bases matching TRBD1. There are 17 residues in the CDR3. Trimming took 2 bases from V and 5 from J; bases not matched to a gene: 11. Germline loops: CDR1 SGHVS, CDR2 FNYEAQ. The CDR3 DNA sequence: TGTGCCAGCAGCTTAACCTCCTCGGACAGGGGGGGGTATGGCTACACCTTC. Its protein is CASSLTSSDRGGYGYTF. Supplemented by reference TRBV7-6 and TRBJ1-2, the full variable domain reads GAGVSQSPRYKVTKRGQDVALRCDPISGHVSLYWYRQALGQGPEFLTYFNYEAQQDKSGLPNDRFSAERPEGSISTLTIQRTEQRDSAMYRCASSLTSSDRGGYGYTFGSGTRLTVV.

The CDR3 bases are TGCAGCGTTGTAGGACAGGGGGCGTGGGGCTACACCTTC. It yields the protein CSVVGQGAWGYTF. The chain links TRBV29-1 to TRBJ1-2, with 11 bases aligning to TRBD1. J was trimmed by 8 bases and V by 4 bases; bases with no gene match: 6. In germline, CDR1 is SQVTM, CDR2 ANQGSEA. This CDR3 contains 13 residues.

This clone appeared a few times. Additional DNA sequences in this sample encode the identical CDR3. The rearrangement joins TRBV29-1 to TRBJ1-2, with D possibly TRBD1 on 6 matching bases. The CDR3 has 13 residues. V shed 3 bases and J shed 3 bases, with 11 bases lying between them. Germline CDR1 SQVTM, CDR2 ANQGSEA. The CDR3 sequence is CSVEATGYYGYTF. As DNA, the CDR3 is TGCAGCGTTGAGGCCACAGGGTACTATGGCTACACCTTC.

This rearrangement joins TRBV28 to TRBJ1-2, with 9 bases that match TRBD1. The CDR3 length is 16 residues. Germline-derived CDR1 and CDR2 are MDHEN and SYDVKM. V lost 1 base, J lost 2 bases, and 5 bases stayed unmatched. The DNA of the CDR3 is TGTGCCAGCAGTTTATTTACGACAGGGGGGAACTATGGCTACACCTTC. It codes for CASSLFTTGGNYGYTF.

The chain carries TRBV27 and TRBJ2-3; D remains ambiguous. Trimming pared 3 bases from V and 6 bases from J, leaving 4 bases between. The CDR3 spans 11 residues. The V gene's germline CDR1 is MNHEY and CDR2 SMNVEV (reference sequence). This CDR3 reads CASSFGDTQYF. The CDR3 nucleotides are TGTGCCAGCAGTTTCGGGGATACGCAGTATTTT.

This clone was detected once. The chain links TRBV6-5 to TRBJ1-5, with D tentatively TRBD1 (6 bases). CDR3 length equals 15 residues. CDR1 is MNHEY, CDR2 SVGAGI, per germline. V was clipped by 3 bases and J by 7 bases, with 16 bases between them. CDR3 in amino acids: CASSYSQGMIQPQHF. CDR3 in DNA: TGTGCCAGCAGTTATTCACAGGGCATGATACAGCCCCAGCATTTT.

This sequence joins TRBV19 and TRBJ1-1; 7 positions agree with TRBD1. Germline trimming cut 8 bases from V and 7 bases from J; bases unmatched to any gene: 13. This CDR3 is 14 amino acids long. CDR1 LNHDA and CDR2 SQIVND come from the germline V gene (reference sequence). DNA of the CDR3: TGTGCCAGTTCATGGGACAGACGACGGGGTGAAGCTTTCTTT. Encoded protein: CASSWDRRRGEAFF. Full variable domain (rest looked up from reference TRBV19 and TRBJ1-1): DGGITQSPKYLFRKEGQNVTLSCEQNLNHDAMYWYRQDPGQGLRLIYYSQIVNDFQKGDIAEGYSVSREKKESFPLTVTSAQKNPTAFYLCASSWDRRRGEAFFGQGTRLTVV.

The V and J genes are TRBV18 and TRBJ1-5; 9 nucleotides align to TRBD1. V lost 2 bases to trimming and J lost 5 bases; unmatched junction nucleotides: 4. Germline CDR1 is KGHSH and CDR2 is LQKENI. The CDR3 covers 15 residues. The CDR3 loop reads CASSPGTGRDQPQHF. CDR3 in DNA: TGTGCCAGCTCACCAGGGACAGGGCGAGATCAGCCCCAGCATTTT.

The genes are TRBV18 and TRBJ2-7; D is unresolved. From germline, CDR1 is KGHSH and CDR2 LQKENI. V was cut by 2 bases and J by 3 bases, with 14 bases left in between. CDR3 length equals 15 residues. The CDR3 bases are TGTGCCAGCTCACCAACGGAGTTTTTCAGCTACGAGCAGTACTTC. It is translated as CASSPTEFFSYEQYF.

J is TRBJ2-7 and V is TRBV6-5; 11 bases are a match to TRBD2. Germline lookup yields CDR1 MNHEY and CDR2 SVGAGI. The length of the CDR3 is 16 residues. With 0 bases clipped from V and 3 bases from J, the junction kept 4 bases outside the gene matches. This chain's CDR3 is CASSYSGSGGVYEQYF. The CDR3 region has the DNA TGTGCCAGCAGTTACTCGGGTAGCGGGGGGGTCTACGAGCAGTACTTC.

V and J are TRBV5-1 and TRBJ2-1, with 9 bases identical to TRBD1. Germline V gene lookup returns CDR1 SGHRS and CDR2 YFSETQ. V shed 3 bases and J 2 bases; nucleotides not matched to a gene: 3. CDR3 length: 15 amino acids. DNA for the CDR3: TGCGCCAGCAGCTCTACAGGGGGCCCCTACAATGAGCAGTTCTTC. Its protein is CASSSTGGPYNEQFF.

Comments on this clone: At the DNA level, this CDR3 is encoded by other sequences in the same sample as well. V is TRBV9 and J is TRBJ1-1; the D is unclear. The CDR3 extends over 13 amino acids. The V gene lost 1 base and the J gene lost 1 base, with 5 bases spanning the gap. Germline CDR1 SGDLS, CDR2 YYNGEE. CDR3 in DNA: TGTGCCAGCAGCGTACGCAGGAACACTGAAGCTTTCTTT. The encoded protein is CASSVRRNTEAFF.

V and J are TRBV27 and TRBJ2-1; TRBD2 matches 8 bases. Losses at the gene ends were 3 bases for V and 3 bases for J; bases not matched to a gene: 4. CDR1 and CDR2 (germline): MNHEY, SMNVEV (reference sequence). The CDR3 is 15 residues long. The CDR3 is CASSFLAGYYNEQFF. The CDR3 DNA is TGTGCCAGCAGTTTCTTAGCGGGGTACTACAATGAGCAGTTCTTC.

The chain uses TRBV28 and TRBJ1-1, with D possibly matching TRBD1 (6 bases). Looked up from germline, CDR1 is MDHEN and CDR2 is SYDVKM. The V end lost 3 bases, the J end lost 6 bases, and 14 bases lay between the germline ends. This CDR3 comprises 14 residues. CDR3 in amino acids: CASSLTPQGPEAFF. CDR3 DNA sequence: TGTGCCAGCAGTTTGACCCCACAGGGTCCTGAAGCTTTCTTT.

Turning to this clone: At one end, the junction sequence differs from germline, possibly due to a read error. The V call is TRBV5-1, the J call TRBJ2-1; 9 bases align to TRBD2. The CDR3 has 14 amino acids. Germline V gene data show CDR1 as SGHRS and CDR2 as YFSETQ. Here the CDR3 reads CASSNAPGTSFHLF. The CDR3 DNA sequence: TGCGCCAGCAGCAATGCCCCAGGGACTAGCTTTCATCTCTTC.